The clone carrying this TCR beta chain was recorded a few times. This specimen comes from a study of T cells after posttransplantation cyclophosphamide. Sequenced by immunoSEQ multiplex PCR; TCRdb stores in-frame clones only, minus some. Of approximately 10,000 clones listed, roughly 90% were seen once; the top ten hold roughly 4%. Control samples came 1 year after myeloablative marrow transplants with methotrexate plus calcineurin inhibitor. The receptor was derived from a male patient between 50 and 60 years old who received an allogeneic stem cell transplant from an unrelated donor, was CMV-positive, and had chronic GVHD only. T cells may partly derive from the graft donor. The sequences come from PBMCs, collected around 450 days after allogeneic stem cell transplant with calcineurin inhibitor and methotrexate.

CDR3 DNA: TGTGCCAGCAGCAGAACCGGGACAGGGGGATACGAGCAGTACTTC. It is translated as CASSRTGTGGYEQYF. V gene TRBV5-5 combines with J gene TRBJ2-7, with 11 bases lining up with TRBD1. This CDR3 has 15 residues. The germline V gene encodes CDR1 SGHKS and CDR2 YYEKEE (reference sequence). V shed 4 bases, J shed 4 bases, and the junction held 7 bases outside the gene matches.